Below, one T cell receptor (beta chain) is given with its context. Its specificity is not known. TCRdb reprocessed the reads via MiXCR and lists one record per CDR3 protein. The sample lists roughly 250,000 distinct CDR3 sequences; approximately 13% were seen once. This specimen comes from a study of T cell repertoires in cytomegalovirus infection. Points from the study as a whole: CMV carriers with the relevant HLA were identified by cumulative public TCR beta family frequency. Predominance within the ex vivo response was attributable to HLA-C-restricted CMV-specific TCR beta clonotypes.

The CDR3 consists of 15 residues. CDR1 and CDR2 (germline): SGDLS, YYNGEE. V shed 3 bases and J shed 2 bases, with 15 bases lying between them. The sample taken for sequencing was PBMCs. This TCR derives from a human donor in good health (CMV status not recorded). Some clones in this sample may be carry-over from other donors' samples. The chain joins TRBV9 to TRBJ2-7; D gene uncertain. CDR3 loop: CASSAYSSGPYEQYF. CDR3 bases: TGTGCCAGCAGCGCCTACAGTTCGGGCCCCTACGAGCAGTACTTC.